Each of the 23 T cell receptor beta chains below was sequenced from the same sample in a study of blood T cell repertoires in COVID-19. Sequenced by immunoSEQ multiplex PCR; TCRdb stores in-frame clones only, minus some. The sample gives 85,000 to 130,000 clones, approximately 80% of which show up once; 11% to 15% is in the top ten. Sequences were obtained from peripheral blood. The receptors come from a woman in her sixties with acute or convalescent COVID-19.

This clone was seen a few times. The V call is TRBV2, the J call TRBJ1-5, with D perhaps matching TRBD1 (5 bases). Trimming took off 8 bases at V and 6 bases at J, with 14 bases between the two ends. This CDR3 has 13 amino acids. Germline V lookup: CDR1 SNHLY, CDR2 FYNNEI. The CDR3 sequence is CASSRPGAQPQHF. CDR3 in DNA: TGTGCCAGCTCTCGACCTGGGGCTCAGCCCCAGCATTTT.

This chain uses TRBV28 with TRBJ2-5; 8 bases are a match to TRBD1. The CDR3 runs 14 residues. The ends lost 5 bases at V and 3 bases at J; junction bases unmatched: 5. The germline V gene encodes CDR1 MDHEN and CDR2 SYDVKM. CDR3 loop: CASSPSDREETQYF. CDR3 bases: TGTGCCAGCAGTCCCTCGGACAGGGAAGAGACCCAGTACTTC.

The chain combines TRBV6-1 with TRBJ1-1; no reliable D call. V was shortened by 1 base and J by 3 bases, with 6 bases between the two germline ends. Germline V gene lookup returns CDR1 MNHNS and CDR2 SASEGT. The CDR3 length is 13 residues. The CDR3, as DNA: TGTGCCAGCAGTGAAGACTGGTACACTGAAGCTTTCTTT. Its protein is CASSEDWYTEAFF.

This sequence joins TRBV5-1 and TRBJ1-6; tentatively, D is TRBD1 (5 bases). The V and J ends lost 4 bases and 4 bases respectively, with 12 bases between them. Germline assignment: CDR1 SGHRS and CDR2 YFSETQ. The CDR3 runs 15 residues. CDR3 DNA sequence: TGCGCCAGCAGCCTGAACGGGGGATATAATTCACCCCTCCACTTT. As protein: CASSLNGGYNSPLHF.

This clone was observed a single time. The chain employs TRBV29-1 and TRBJ1-2; 11 bases map to TRBD1. The junction had 9 bases not matched to a gene; V was cut back by 2 bases and J by 7 bases. The CDR3 totals 15 residues. Per germline, CDR1 SQVTM and CDR2 ANQGSEA. The CDR3 DNA reads as TGCAGCGTTGAATCCTCGGACAGGGGGCGATCTGGCTACACCTTC. Translating it yields CSVESSDRGRSGYTF. Supplemented by reference TRBV29-1 and TRBJ1-2, the full variable domain reads SAVISQKPSRDICQRGTSLTIQCQVDSQVTMMFWYRQQPGQSLTLIATANQGSEATYESGFVIDKFPISRPNLTFSTLTVSNMSPEDSSIYLCSVESSDRGRSGYTFGSGTRLTVV.

The chain uses TRBV5-6 and TRBJ2-2; D may be TRBD1 (6 bases). CDR3 length equals 16 residues. Trimming cost V 5 bases and J 2 bases, with 16 bases left between them. Germline V gene lookup returns CDR1 SGHDT and CDR2 YYEEEE. The CDR3 bases are TGTGCCAGCAGTAGTTATTCGGACAGTAACACCGGGGAGCTGTTTTTT. Residues: CASSSYSDSNTGELFF.

The V gene is TRBV4-1, the J gene TRBJ1-4, with D perhaps TRBD1 (6 bases). Trimming took off 4 bases at V and 5 bases at J, with 11 bases between the two ends. Germline CDR1 MGHRA, CDR2 YSYEKL. CDR3 length: 14 residues. The CDR3 loop reads CASSRTVQNEKLFF. The DNA for the CDR3 is TGCGCCAGCAGCCGGACAGTCCAGAATGAAAAACTGTTTTTT.

The J gene is TRBJ2-5, the V gene TRBV18; no firm D call. Germline V CDR1 and CDR2: KGHSH, LQKENI. V dropped 2 bases and J dropped 5 bases, with 21 bases sitting between them. The length of the CDR3 is 17 residues. The CDR3 loop reads CASSPNVASLMGETQYF. The CDR3 DNA follows: TGTGCCAGCTCACCAAACGTCGCGTCCCTTATGGGCGAGACCCAGTACTTC.

The J gene is TRBJ2-7, the V gene TRBV7-8; TRBD2 matches 8 bases. This CDR3 has 17 residues. Germline CDR1 reads SGHVS; CDR2 reads FQNEAQ. J lost 1 base, V lost 2 bases, and 10 bases had no gene match. In DNA, the CDR3 is TGTGCCAGCAGCTTATCTAGTGGACTAGCCATTTCCTACGAGCAGTACTTC. Translation gives CASSLSSGLAISYEQYF.

V usage is TRBV10-3 and J usage is TRBJ1-6; D is possibly TRBD1 (6 bases). The CDR3 length is 13 residues. Germline lookup yields CDR1 ENHRY and CDR2 SYGVKD. V was trimmed by 8 bases and J by 10 bases, leaving 15 bases between them. The CDR3 nucleotides are TGTGCCATCGGGCAGGGGAGGGAATCACCCCTCCACTTT. The encoded protein is CAIGQGRESPLHF.

The chain carries TRBV4-1 and TRBJ1-3; D is perhaps TRBD1 (5 bases). The V end was cut by 1 base, the J end by 1 base, with 8 bases between. The CDR3 runs 15 residues. CDR1 is MGHRA, CDR2 YSYEKL, per germline. CDR3 amino acids: CASSQVGGSGNTIYF. For the CDR3, the DNA is TGCGCCAGCAGCCAAGTCGGGGGGTCTGGAAACACCATATATTTT.

Only one count was recorded for this clone. The chain is built from TRBV7-3 and TRBJ1-1; D is possibly TRBD1 (5 bases). The V and J ends lost 5 bases and 1 base respectively, with 8 bases between them. There are 13 residues in the CDR3. Per germline, CDR1 SGHTA and CDR2 FQGTGA. The CDR3 loop is CASSRGQNTEAFF. CDR3 bases: TGTGCCAGCAGCAGGGGTCAGAACACTGAAGCTTTCTTT.

The chain joins TRBV2 to TRBJ1-3; 7 positions match TRBD1. CDR1 and CDR2 from the germline V gene are SNHLY and FYNNEI. The CDR3 contains 19 residues. V lost 8 bases and J lost 0; bases outside the gene matches: 19. The CDR3 is CASLLHRDRILFSGNTIYF. DNA for the CDR3: TGTGCCAGCTTACTTCACCGGGACAGAATCTTATTCTCTGGAAACACCATATATTTT.

The chain is built from TRBV7-9 and TRBJ1-1; TRBD1 aligns across 8 bases. The CDR3 consists of 14 residues. Per germline, CDR1 SEHNR and CDR2 FQNEAQ (reference sequence). The V segment lost 5 bases and the J segment 6 bases; nucleotides outside the gene matches: 8. The CDR3 region is CASSPQGEGAEAFF. The CDR3 nucleotides are TGTGCCAGCAGCCCACAGGGGGAAGGGGCTGAAGCTTTCTTT.

CDR3 DNA sequence: TGTGCCAGCAGCCTTGGTACCGTCGGCTATGGCTACACCTTC. It encodes CASSLGTVGYGYTF. V gene TRBV3-1 (or the pseudogene TRBV3-2) combines with J gene TRBJ1-2, with unresolved D. Trimming stripped 4 bases from V and 4 bases from J, with 13 bases between. The CDR3 covers 14 residues. Germline values: CDR1 LGHDT, CDR2 YNNKEL (reference sequence).

The V call is TRBV5-1, the J call TRBJ1-1; D remains unclear. Germline V CDR1 and CDR2: SGHRS, YFSETQ. This CDR3 is 13 amino acids long. V lost 2 bases, J lost 8 bases, and 13 bases lay in between. CDR3 protein: CASSLLGIGEAFF. The CDR3 nucleotides read TGCGCCAGCAGCTTACTCGGGATCGGGGAAGCTTTCTTT.

This clone was seen a single time. The chain links TRBV4-2 to TRBJ1-1; tentatively, D is TRBD1 (5 bases). V lost 7 bases to trimming and J lost 1 base, with 19 bases between them. The CDR3 spans 16 residues. CDR1 is LGHNA and CDR2 is YNFKEQ in the germline V gene. CDR3 sequence: CASNLYRGASNTEAFF. CDR3 in DNA: TGTGCCAGCAACCTTTATAGGGGCGCTTCGAACACTGAAGCTTTCTTT.

The rearrangement uses TRBV28 and TRBJ2-6; D gene uncertain. The CDR3 runs 17 residues. The germline V and J ends were trimmed by 4 bases and 0 bases, with 13 bases remaining between them. The germline V gene has CDR1 MDHEN and CDR2 SYDVKM. Written as DNA, the CDR3 is TGTGCCAGCAGTTCCGTCAGCGCCGTCTCTGGGGCCAACGTCCTGACTTTC. Amino acids: CASSSVSAVSGANVLTF.

The rearrangement joins TRBV7-2 to TRBJ2-7; 7 positions match TRBD2. Per the germline V gene, CDR1 is SGHTA and CDR2 is FQGNSA. This CDR3 has 16 amino acids. V shed 4 bases and J 0 bases; nucleotides not matched to a gene: 9. The CDR3: CASSSDSGPSSYEQYF. CDR3 bases: TGTGCCAGCAGCTCTGATAGCGGGCCCAGCTCCTACGAGCAGTACTTC.

V and J are TRBV18 and TRBJ1-2, with D hard to call. Germline assignment: CDR1 KGHSH and CDR2 LQKENI. The CDR3 consists of 19 residues. The germline V and J ends were trimmed by 2 bases and 8 bases, with 30 bases remaining between them. The CDR3 is CASSPFPPPPRRGFGGYTF. CDR3 in DNA: TGTGCCAGCTCACCATTCCCTCCCCCTCCAAGGCGGGGATTCGGGGGCTACACCTTC.

The chain couples TRBV12-3 or TRBV12-4 to TRBJ2-2; D is ambiguous. CDR3 length: 13 residues. Between the trimmed V and J ends, which lost 4 bases and 8 bases, there was a span of 11 bases. In DNA, the CDR3 is TGTGCCAGCAGTTCGGTCCACGCTGGGGAGCTGTTTTTT. Amino acid sequence: CASSSVHAGELFF.

The gene calls are TRBV7-9 and TRBJ1-2; no firm D call. CDR1 is SEHNR and CDR2 is FQNEAQ in the germline V gene (reference sequence). The CDR3 has 13 amino acids. V gave up 4 bases and J gave up 2 bases, with 8 bases separating them. The CDR3 DNA is TGTGCCAGCAGCTGGGCCCAAAACTATGGCTACACCTTC. It encodes CASSWAQNYGYTF.

V is TRBV29-1 and J is TRBJ2-1; 12 bases match TRBD2. CDR1 SQVTM and CDR2 ANQGSEA come from the germline V gene. V was clipped by 6 bases and J by 7 bases; unmatched bases: 7. This CDR3 has 14 amino acids. CDR3 nucleotide sequence: TGCAGCGTGTCGGGACTAGCGGGCCGGAATGAGCAGTTCTTC. Its protein is CSVSGLAGRNEQFF.